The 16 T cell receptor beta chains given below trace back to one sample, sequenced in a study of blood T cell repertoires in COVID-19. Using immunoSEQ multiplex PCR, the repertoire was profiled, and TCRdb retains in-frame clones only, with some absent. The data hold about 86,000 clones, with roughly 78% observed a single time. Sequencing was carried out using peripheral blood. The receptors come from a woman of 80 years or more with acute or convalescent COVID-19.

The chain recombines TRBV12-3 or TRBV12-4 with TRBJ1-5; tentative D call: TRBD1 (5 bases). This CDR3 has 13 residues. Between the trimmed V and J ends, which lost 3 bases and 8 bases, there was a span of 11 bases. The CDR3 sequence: CASSFDSDEPQHF. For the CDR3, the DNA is TGTGCCAGCAGTTTCGACAGCGATGAGCCCCAGCATTTT.

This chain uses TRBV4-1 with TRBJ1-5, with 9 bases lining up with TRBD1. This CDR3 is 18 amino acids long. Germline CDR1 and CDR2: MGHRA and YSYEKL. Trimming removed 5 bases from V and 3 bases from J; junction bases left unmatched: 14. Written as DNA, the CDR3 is TGCGCCAGCAGCTTTTTCCCGCCGGGACAGGGAAACAATCAGCCCCAGCATTTT. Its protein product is CASSFFPPGQGNNQPQHF.

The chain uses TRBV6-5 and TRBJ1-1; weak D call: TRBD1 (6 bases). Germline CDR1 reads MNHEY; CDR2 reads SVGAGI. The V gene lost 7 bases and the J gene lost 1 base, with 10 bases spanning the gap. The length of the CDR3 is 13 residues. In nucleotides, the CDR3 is TGTGCCAGCAACGGACAGCCGAACACTGAAGCTTTCTTT. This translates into CASNGQPNTEAFF.

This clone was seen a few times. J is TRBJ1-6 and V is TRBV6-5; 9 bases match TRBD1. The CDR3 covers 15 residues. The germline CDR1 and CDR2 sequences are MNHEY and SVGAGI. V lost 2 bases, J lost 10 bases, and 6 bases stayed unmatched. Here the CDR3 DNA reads TGTGCCAGCAGTTACGGCGGGACAGGGTTGTCACCCCTCCACTTT. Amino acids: CASSYGGTGLSPLHF.

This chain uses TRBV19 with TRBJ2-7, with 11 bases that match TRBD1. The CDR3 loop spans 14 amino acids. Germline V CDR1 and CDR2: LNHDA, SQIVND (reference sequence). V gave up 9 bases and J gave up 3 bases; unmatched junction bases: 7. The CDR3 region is CASQPGTGGYEQYF. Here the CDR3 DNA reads TGTGCCAGCCAGCCTGGGACAGGGGGCTACGAGCAGTACTTC.

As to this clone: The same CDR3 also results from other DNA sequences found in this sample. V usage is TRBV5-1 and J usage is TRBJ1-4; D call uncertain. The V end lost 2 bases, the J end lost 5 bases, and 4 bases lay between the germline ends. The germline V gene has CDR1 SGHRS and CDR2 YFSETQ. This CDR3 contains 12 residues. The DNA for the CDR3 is TGCGCCAGCAGCTTCCAGAATGAAAAACTGTTTTTT. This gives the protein CASSFQNEKLFF.

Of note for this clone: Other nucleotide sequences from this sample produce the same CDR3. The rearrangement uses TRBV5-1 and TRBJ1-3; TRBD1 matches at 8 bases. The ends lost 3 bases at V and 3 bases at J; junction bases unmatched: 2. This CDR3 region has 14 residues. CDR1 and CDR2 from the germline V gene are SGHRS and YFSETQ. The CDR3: CASSSTGDGNTIYF. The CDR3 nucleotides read TGCGCCAGCAGCTCGACAGGGGATGGAAACACCATATATTTT.

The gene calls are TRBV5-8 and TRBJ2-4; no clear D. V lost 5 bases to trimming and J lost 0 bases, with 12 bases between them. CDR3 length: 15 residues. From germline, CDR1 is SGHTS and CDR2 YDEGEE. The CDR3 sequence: CASSFNLLAKNIQYF. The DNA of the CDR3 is TGTGCCAGCAGTTTTAACCTACTAGCCAAAAACATTCAGTACTTC.

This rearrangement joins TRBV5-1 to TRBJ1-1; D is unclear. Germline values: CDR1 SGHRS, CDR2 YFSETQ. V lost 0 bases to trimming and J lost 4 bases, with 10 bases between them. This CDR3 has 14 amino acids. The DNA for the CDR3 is TGCGCCAGCAGCTTGGAAGTTCGCGGCACTGAAGCTTTCTTT. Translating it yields CASSLEVRGTEAFF.

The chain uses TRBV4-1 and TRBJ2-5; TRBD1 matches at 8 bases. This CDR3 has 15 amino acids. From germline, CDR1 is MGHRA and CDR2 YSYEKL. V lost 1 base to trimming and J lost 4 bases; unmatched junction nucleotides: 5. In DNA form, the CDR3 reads TGCGCCAGCAGCCAAGGGGACAGGCAGAGAGAGACCCAGTACTTC. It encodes CASSQGDRQRETQYF.

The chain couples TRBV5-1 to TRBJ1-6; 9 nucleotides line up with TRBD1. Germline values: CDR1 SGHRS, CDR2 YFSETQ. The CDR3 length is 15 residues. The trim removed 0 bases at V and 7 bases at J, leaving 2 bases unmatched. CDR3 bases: TGCGCCAGCAGCTTGGTTGGGACAGGGAATTCACCCCTCCACTTT. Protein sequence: CASSLVGTGNSPLHF. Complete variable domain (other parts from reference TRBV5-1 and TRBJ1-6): KAGVTQTPRYLIKTRGQQVTLSCSPISGHRSVSWYQQTPGQGLQFLFEYFSETQRNKGNFPGRFSGRQFSNSRSEMNVSTLELGDSALYLCASSLVGTGNSPLHFGNGTRLTVT.

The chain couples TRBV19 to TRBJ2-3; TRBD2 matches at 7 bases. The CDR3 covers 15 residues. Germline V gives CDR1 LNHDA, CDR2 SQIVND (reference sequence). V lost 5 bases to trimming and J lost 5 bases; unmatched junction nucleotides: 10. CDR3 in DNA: TGTGCCAGTAGTTCCCGAGGCGGGAGTATAGATACGCAGTATTTT. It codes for CASSSRGGSIDTQYF.

Here the CDR3 reads CASSLAGTSGRGNEQFF. CDR3 bases: TGTGCCAGCAGCTTAGCGGGGACTAGCGGGAGAGGGAATGAGCAGTTCTTC. V gene TRBV7-6 combines with J gene TRBJ2-1, with 14 bases fitting TRBD2. Germline V gene lookup returns CDR1 SGHVS and CDR2 FNYEAQ. The CDR3 is 17 amino acids. With V trimmed by 0 bases and J by 7 bases, 5 bases remained unmatched.

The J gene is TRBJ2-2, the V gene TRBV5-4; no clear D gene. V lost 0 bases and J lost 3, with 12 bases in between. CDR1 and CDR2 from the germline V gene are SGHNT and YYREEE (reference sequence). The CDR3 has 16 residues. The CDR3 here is CASSLAADTYTGELFF. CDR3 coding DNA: TGTGCCAGCAGCTTGGCCGCAGACACCTACACCGGGGAGCTGTTTTTT.

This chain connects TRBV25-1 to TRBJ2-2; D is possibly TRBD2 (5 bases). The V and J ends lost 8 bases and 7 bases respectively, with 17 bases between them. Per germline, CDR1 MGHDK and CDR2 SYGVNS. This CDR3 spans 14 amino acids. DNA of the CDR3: TGTGCCAGCTCATCGAACCCGGCGGGCGGGGAGCTGTTTTTT. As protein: CASSSNPAGGELFF.

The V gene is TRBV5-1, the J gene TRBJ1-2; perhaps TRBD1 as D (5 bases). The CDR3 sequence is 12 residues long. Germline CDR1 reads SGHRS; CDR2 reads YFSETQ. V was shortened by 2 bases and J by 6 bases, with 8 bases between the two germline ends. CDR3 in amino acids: CASSFQGDGYTF. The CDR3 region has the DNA TGCGCCAGCAGCTTTCAAGGGGATGGCTACACCTTC.